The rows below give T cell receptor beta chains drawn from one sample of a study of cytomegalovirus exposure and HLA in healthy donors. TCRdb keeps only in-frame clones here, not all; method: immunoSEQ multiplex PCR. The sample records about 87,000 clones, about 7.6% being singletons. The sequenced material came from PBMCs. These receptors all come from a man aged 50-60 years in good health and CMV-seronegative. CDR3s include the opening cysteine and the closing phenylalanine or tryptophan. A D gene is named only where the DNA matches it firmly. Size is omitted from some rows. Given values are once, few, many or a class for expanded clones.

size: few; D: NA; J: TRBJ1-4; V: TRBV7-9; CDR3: CASSLITGARNEKLFF; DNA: TGTGCCAGCAGCTTAATAACAGGCGCCAGAAATGAAAAACTGTTTTTT
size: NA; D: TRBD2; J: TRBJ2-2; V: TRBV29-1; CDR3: CSVMGGSGGTGELFF; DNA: TGCAGCGTCATGGGAGGGTCAGGAGGCACCGGGGAGCTGTTTTTT
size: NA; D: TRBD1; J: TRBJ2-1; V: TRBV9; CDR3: CASSVRTGSEQFF; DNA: TGTGCCAGCAGCGTTCGGACAGGGAGTGAGCAGTTCTTC
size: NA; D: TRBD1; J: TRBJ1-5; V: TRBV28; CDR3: CAIKPGQANSNQPQHF; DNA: TGTGCCATCAAGCCGGGACAGGCGAATAGCAATCAGCCCCAGCATTTT
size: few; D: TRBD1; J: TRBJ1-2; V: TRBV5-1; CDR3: CASSLANRGNYGYTF; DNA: TGCGCCAGCAGCTTGGCCAACAGGGGAAACTATGGCTACACCTTC
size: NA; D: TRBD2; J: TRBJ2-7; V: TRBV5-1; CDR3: CASSLGWGTSGSTYEQYF; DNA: TGCGCCAGCAGCTTGGGGTGGGGGACTAGCGGGAGTACCTACGAGCAGTACTTC
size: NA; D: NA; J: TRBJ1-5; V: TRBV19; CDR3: CASSNHRVEPQHF; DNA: TGTGCCAGTAGTAACCACAGGGTGGAACCCCAGCATTTT
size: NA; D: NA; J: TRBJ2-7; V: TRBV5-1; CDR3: CASSGGTAYSSYEQYF; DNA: TGCGCCAGCAGCGGGGGGACAGCTTATTCTTCCTACGAGCAGTACTTC
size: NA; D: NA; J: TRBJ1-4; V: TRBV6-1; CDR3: CASSELNTGSSEKLFF; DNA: TGTGCCAGCAGTGAACTGAACACAGGTTCAAGTGAAAAACTGTTTTTT
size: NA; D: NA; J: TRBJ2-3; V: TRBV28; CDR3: CASSWGHDSTDTQYF; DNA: TGTGCCAGCAGTTGGGGACACGATAGCACAGATACGCAGTATTTT
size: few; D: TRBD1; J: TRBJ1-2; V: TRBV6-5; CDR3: CASSYSTGGNYGYTF; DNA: TGTGCCAGCAGTTACTCGACAGGGGGAAACTATGGCTACACCTTC
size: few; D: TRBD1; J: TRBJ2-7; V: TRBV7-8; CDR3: CASSPTDRAYEQYF; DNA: TGTGCCAGCAGCCCCACGGACAGGGCCTACGAGCAGTACTTC
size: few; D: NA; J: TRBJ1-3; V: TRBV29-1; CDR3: CSVVPQLGNTIYF; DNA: TGCAGCGTTGTACCTCAACTTGGAAACACCATATATTTT
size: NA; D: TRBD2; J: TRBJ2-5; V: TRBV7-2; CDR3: CASSLSGTILSQYF; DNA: TGTGCCAGCAGCTTATCCGGGACTATTTTGTCCCAGTACTTC
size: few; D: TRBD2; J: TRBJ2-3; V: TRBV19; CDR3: CASSRTGRGGVADTQYF; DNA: TGTGCCAGTAGCAGGACGGGGCGGGGGGGCGTCGCAGATACGCAGTATTTT
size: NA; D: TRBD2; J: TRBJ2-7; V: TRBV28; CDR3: CASSLGTSGSLYEQYF; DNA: TGTGCCAGCAGTTTAGGGACTAGCGGGAGTCTCTACGAGCAGTACTTC
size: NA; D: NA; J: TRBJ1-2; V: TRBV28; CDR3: CATQDSHYGYTF; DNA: TGTGCCACCCAGGACAGTCACTATGGCTACACCTTC
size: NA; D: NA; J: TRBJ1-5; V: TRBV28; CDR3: CASSTSQGSRQPQHF; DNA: TGTGCCAGCAGTACCTCACAGGGATCGCGGCAGCCCCAGCATTTT
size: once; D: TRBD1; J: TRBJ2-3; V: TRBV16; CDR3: CASSPGTASTDTQYF; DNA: TGTGCCAGCAGCCCAGGGACAGCTAGCACAGATACGCAGTATTTT
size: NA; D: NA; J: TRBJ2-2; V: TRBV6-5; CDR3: CASRPTIGELFF; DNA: TGTGCCAGCAGGCCAACAATCGGGGAGCTGTTTTTT
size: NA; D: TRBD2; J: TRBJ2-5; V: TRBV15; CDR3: CATSSIERGGETQYF; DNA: TGTGCCACCAGCAGTATCGAGCGGGGTGGAGAGACCCAGTACTTC
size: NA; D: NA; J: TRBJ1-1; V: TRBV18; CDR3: CASSPFGTLNTEAFF; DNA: TGTGCCAGCTCACCCTTCGGGACACTGAACACTGAAGCTTTCTTT
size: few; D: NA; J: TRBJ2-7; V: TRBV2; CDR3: CASREDYYEQYF; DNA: TGTGCCAGCAGGGAAGATTACTACGAGCAGTACTTC
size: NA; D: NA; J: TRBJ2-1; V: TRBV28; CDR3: CASSADRQQFF; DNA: TGTGCCAGCAGTGCAGACAGGCAGCAGTTCTTC
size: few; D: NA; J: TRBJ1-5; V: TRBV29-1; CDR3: CSVVVGGGQPQHF; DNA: TGCAGCGTTGTGGTTGGGGGCGGTCAGCCCCAGCATTTT
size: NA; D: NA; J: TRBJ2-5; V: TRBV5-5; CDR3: CATSPGTLKETQYF; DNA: TGTGCCACCTCTCCCGGGACACTAAAAGAGACCCAGTACTTC
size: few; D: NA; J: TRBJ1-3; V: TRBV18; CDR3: CASSLDLSSGNTIYF; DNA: TGTGCCAGCTCTCTCGACTTGAGCTCTGGAAACACCATATATTTT
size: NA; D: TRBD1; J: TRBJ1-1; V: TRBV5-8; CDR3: CASSPRQGARSTEAFF; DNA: TGTGCCAGCAGCCCCAGACAGGGGGCAAGAAGTACTGAAGCTTTCTTT
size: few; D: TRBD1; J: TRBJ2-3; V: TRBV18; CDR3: CASSGTADTQYF; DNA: TGTGCCAGCTCCGGGACAGCAGATACGCAGTATTTT
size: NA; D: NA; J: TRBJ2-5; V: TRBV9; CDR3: CASSVEAGLGRETQYF; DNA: TGTGCCAGCAGCGTAGAGGCGGGACTGGGACGGGAGACCCAGTACTTC
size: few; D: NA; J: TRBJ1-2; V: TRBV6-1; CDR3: CASSEGMTALNYGYTF; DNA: TGTGCCAGCAGTGAGGGAATGACAGCGTTAAACTATGGCTACACCTTC
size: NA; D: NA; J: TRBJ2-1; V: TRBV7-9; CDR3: CASSLELPRAGVVNEQFF; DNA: TGTGCCAGCAGCTTAGAACTGCCCAGGGCAGGGGTAGTCAATGAGCAGTTCTTC
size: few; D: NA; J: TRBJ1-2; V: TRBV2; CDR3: CASGQGAGDYGYTF; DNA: TGTGCCAGCGGTCAAGGGGCCGGGGACTATGGCTACACCTTC
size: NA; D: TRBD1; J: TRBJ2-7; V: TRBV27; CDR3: CASSLTGQKLLTYEQYF; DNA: TGTGCCAGCAGTTTAACGGGACAGAAACTTTTAACCTACGAGCAGTACTTC
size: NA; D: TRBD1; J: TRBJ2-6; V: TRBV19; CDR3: CASSVQGVTNVLTF; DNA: TGTGCCAGTAGTGTCCAGGGGGTGACCAACGTCCTGACTTTC
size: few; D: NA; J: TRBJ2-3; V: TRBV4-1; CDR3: CASSQGSVGFGSTDTQYF; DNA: TGCGCCAGCAGCCAAGGGTCAGTCGGGTTTGGTAGCACAGATACGCAGTATTTT
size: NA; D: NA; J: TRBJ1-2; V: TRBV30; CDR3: CAWRAGSGYTF; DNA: TGTGCCTGGAGGGCAGGGTCGGGCTACACCTTC
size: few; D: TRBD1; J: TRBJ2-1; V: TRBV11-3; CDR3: CASSLTLGQGSYNEQFF; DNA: TGTGCCAGCAGCTTAACTCTGGGACAGGGCTCCTACAATGAGCAGTTCTTC
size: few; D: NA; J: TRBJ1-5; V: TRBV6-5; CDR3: CASSSLEGGQPQHF; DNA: TGTGCCAGCAGTTCCCTAGAGGGTGGTCAGCCCCAGCATTTT
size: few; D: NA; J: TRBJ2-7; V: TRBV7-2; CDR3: CASKNDRSSYEQYF; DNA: TGTGCCAGCAAAAACGACCGGAGCTCCTACGAGCAGTACTTC
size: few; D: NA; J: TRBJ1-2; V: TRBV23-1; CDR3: CASSRFRGKSNYGYTF; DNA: TGCGCCAGCAGTCGGTTCAGGGGAAAGTCTAACTATGGCTACACCTTC